This record looks at one TCR beta chain sequence and its context. Its antigen is currently unknown. MiXCR, applied by TCRdb to the 5' RACE reads, yields one record per CDR3 protein. Seen here are 200,000 to 300,000 distinct CDR3 sequences, about 24% observed once, and the top ten hold around 0.58%. This record belongs to a study of CD8 T cells in ankylosing spondylitis. Notes on the study in general: Those disease-linked clones were CD8+; they were also relatively rare in peripheral blood. In synovial fluid and blood from reactive arthritis, some motif variants were previously reported.

Germline values: CDR1 SGHTA, CDR2 FQGNSA. Trimming cost V 4 bases and J 1 base, with 10 bases left between them. The CDR3 consists of 14 residues. Sequences were obtained from blood, either unsorted or a sorted T cell fraction (not recorded which). The clonotype originates from a male donor with ankylosing spondylitis or in good health (not recorded which). The V call is TRBV7-2, the J call TRBJ2-5, with D unresolved. The CDR3 DNA is TGTGCCAGCAGCTCCTCTACGGCCCAAGAGACCCAGTACTTC. Its protein is CASSSSTAQETQYF.